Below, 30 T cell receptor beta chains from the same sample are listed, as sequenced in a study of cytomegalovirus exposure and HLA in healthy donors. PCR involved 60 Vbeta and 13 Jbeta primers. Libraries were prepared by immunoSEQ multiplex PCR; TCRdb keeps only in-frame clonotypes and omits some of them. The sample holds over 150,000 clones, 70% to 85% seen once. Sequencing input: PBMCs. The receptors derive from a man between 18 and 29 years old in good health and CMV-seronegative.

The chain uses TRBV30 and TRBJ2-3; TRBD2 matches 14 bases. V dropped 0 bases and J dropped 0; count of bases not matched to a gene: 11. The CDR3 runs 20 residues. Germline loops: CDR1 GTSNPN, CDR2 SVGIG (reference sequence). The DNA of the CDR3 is TGTGCCTGGAGTGTAGGTCCCCGGGGACTAGCGGGAGAAAGCACAGATACGCAGTATTTT. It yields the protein CAWSVGPRGLAGESTDTQYF.

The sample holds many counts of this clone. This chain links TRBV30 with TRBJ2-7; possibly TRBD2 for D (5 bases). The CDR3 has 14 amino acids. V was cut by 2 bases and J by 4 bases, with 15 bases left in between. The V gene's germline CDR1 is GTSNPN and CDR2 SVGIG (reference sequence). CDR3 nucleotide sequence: TGTGCCTGGAGTCCCGGATTCACGGGATACGAGCAGTACTTC. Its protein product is CAWSPGFTGYEQYF.

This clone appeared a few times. CDR3 nucleotides: TGTGCCAGTAGTATGTACGGGGTAAACACTGAAGCTTTCTTT. Encoded protein: CASSMYGVNTEAFF. The genes are TRBV19 and TRBJ1-1; D is unclear. This CDR3 is built from 14 residues. CDR1 is LNHDA and CDR2 is SQIVND in the germline V gene (reference sequence). Trimming removed 3 bases at V and 2 bases at J, with 10 bases between.

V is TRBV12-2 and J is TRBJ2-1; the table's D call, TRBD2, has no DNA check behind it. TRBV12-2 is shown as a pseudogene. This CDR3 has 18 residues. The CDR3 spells CARPQGGVASGCYNEQFF. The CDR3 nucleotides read TGTGCAAGACCCCAAGGCGGGGTGGCGAGCGGATGCTACAATGAGCAGTTCTTC.

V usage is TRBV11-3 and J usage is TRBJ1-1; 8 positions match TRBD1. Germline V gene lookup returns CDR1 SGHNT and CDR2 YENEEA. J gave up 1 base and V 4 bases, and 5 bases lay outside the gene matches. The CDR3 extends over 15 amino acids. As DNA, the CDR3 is TGTGCCAGCAGCTCAGGGGGCGCGGGGAACACTGAAGCTTTCTTT. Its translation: CASSSGGAGNTEAFF.

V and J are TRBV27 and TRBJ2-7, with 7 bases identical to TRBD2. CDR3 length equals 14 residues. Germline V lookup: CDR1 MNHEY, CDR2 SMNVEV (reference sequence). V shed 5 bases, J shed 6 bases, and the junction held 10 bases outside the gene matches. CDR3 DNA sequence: TGTGCCAGCAGTCCATCCGGGTGGGGGGGCGAGCAGTACTTC. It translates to CASSPSGWGGEQYF.

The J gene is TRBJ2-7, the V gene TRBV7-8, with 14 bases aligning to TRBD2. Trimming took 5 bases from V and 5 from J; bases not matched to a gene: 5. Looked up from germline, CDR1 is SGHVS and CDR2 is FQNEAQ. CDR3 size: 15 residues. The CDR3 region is CASSQGLAGVHEQYF. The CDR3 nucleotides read TGTGCCAGCAGCCAGGGACTAGCGGGAGTTCACGAGCAGTACTTC.

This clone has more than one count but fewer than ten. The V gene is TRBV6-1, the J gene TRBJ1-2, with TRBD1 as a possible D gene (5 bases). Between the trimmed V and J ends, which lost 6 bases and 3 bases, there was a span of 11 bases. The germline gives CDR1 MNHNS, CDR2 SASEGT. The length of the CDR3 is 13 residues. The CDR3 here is CASRKGADYGYTF. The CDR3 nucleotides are TGTGCCAGCAGAAAAGGGGCCGACTATGGCTACACCTTC.

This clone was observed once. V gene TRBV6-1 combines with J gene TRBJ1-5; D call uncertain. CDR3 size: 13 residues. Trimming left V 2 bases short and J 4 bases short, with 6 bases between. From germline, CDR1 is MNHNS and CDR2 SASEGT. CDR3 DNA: TGTGCCAGCAGTGAATTGAGAAATCAGCCCCAGCATTTT. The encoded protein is CASSELRNQPQHF.

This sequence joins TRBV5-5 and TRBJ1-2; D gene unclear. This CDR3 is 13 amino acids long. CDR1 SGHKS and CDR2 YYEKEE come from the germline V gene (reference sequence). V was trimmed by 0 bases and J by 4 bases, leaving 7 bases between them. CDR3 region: CASSLGISYGYTF. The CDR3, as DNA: TGTGCCAGCAGCTTGGGTATTAGCTATGGCTACACCTTC.

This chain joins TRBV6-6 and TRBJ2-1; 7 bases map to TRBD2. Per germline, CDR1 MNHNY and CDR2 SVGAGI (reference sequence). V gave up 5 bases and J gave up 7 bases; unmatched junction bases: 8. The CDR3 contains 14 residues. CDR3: CASSTSGTTNEQFF. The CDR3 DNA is TGTGCCAGCAGTACATCCGGGACTACTAATGAGCAGTTCTTC.

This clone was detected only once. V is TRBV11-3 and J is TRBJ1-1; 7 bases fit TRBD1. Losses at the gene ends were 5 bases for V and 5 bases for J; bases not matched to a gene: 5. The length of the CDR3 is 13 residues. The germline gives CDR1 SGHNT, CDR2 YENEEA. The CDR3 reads CASSPRDSTEAFF. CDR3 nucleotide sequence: TGTGCCAGCAGCCCAAGGGACAGTACTGAAGCTTTCTTT.

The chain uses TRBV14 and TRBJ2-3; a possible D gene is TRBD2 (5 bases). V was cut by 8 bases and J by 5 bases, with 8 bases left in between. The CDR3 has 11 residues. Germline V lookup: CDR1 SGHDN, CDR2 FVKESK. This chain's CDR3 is CASAGGDTQYF. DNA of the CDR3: TGTGCCAGCGCGGGCGGAGATACGCAGTATTTT.

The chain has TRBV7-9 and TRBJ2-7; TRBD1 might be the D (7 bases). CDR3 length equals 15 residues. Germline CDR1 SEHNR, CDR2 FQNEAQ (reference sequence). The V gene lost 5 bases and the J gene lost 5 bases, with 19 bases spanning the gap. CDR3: CASSPGRDSSHEQYF. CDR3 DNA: TGTGCCAGCAGCCCCGGGCGGGACAGTTCCCACGAGCAGTACTTC.

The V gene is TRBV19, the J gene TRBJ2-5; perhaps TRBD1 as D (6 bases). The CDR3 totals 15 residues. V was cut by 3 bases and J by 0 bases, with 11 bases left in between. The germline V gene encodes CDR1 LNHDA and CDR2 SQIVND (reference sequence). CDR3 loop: CASSMDWDNQETQYF. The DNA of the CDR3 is TGTGCCAGTAGTATGGACTGGGACAACCAAGAGACCCAGTACTTC. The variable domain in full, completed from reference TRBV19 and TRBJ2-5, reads DGGITQSPKYLFRKEGQNVTLSCEQNLNHDAMYWYRQDPGQGLRLIYYSQIVNDFQKGDIAEGYSVSREKKESFPLTVTSAQKNPTAFYLCASSMDWDNQETQYFGPGTRLLVL.

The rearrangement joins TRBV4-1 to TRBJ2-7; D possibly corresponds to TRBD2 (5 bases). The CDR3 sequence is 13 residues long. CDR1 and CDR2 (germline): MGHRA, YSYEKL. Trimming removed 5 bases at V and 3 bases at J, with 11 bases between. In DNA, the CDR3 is TGCGCCAGCAGCTGGGAGCCGATCTACGAGCAGTACTTC. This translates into CASSWEPIYEQYF.

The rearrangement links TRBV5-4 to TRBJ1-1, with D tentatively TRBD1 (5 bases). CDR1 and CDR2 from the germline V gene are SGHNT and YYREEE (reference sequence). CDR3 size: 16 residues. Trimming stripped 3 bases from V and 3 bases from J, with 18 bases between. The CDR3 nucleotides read TGTGCCAGCAGCTATGGAGGGGCAGGGCGGTACACTGAAGCTTTCTTT. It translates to CASSYGGAGRYTEAFF.

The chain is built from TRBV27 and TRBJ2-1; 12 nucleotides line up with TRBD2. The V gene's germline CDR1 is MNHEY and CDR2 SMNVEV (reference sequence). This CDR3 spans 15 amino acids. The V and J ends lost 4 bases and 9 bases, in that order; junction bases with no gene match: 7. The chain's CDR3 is CASSSGLAGLGEQFF. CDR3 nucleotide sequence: TGTGCCAGCAGTTCCGGACTAGCGGGATTAGGTGAGCAGTTCTTC.

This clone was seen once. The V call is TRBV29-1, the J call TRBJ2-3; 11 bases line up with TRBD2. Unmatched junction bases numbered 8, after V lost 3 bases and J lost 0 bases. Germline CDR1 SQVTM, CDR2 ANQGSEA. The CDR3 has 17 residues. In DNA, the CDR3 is TGCAGCGTTGATTCGGGACTAGCGGAGACTAGCACAGATACGCAGTATTTT. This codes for CSVDSGLAETSTDTQYF.

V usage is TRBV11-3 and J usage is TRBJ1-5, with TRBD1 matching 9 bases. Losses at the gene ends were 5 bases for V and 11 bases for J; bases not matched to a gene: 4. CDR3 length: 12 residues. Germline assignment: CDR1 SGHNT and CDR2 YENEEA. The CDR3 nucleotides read TGTGCCAGCAGCGAAGGGACAGGGACCCAGCATTTT. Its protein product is CASSEGTGTQHF.

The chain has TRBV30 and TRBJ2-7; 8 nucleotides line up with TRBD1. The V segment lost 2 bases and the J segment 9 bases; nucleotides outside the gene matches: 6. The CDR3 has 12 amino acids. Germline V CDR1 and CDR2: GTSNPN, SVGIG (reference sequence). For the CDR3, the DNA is TGTGCCTGGAGTTTTGGGACAGGAGGGCAGTACTTC. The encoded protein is CAWSFGTGGQYF.

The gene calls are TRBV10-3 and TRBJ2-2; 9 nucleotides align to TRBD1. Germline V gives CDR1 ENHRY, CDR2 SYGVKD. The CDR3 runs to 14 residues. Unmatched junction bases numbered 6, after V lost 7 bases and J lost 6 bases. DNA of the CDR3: TGTGCCATCACTGGGGACAGGGTTGCCGGGGAGCTGTTTTTT. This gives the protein CAITGDRVAGELFF.

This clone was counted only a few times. The CDR3 nucleotides are TGTGCCAGCAGTTTGGGGCGCGGCACCGGGGAGCTGTTTTTT. Translated, it gives CASSLGRGTGELFF. V is TRBV6-5 and J is TRBJ2-2; D might be TRBD1 (5 bases). CDR1 is MNHEY, CDR2 SVGAGI, per germline. The V gene lost 4 bases and the J gene lost 4 bases, with 10 bases spanning the gap. This CDR3 is 14 amino acids long.

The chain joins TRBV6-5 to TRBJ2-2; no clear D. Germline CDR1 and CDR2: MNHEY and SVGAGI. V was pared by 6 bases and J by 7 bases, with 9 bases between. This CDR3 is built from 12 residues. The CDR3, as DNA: TGTGCCAGCAGCCCGCTCGGCGGGGAGCTGTTTTTT. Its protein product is CASSPLGGELFF.

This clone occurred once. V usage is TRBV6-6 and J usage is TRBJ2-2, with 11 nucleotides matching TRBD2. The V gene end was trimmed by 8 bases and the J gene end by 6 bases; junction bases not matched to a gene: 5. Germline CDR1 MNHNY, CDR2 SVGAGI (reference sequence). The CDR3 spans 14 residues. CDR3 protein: CASELAGAAGELFF. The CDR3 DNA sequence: TGTGCCAGCGAACTAGCGGGAGCTGCCGGGGAGCTGTTTTTT.

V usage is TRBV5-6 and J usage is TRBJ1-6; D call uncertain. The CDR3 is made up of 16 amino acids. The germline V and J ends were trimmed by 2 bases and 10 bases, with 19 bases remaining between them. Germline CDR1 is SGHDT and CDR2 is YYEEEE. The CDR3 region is CASSFMSVGKDSPLHF. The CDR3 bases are TGTGCCAGCAGCTTTATGTCCGTCGGGAAAGACTCACCCCTCCACTTT.

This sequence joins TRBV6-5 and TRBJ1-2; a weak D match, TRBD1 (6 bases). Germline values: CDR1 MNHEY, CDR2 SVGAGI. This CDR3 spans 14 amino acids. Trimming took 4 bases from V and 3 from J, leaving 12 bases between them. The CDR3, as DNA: TGTGCCAGCAGTTCCGTACAGGGTCACTATGGCTACACCTTC. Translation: CASSSVQGHYGYTF.

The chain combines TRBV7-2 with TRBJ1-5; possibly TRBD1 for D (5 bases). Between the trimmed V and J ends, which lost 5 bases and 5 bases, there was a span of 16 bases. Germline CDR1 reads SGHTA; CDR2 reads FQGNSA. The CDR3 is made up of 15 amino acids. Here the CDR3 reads CASSPQGGGHQPQHF. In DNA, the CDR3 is TGTGCCAGCAGCCCTCAGGGCGGGGGACATCAGCCCCAGCATTTT.

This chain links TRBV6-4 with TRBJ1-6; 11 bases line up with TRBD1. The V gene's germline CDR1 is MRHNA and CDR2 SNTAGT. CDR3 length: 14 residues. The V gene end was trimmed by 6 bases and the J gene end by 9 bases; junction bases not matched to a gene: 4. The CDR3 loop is CASSEGQGGSPLHF. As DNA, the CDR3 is TGTGCCAGCAGCGAGGGACAGGGGGGTTCACCCCTCCACTTT.

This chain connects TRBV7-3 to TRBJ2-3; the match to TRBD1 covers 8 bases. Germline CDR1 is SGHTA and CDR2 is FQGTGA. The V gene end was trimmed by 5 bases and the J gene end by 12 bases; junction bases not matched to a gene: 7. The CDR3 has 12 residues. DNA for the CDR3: TGTGCCAGCAGCAACCGGACAGGGCACCAGTATTTT. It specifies CASSNRTGHQYF.